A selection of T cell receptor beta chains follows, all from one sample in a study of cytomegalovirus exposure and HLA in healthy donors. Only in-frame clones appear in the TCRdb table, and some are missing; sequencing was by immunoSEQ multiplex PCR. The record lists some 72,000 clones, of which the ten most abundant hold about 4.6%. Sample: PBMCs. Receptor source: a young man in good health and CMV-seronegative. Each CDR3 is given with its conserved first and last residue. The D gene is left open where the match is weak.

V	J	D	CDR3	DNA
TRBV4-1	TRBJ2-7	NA	CASSPETVLYEQYF	TGCGCCAGCAGCCCAGAGACAGTACTCTACGAGCAGTACTTC
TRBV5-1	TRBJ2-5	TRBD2	CASSLLAEETQYF	TGCGCCAGCAGCTTACTAGCGGAAGAGACCCAGTACTTC
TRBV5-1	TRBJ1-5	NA	CASSHGGKDQPQHF	TGCGCCAGCAGTCATGGGGGGAAGGATCAGCCCCAGCATTTT
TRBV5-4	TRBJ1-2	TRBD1	CASSSLLGQGRSYGYTF	TGTGCCAGCAGCTCCCTCCTCGGACAGGGGCGATCCTATGGCTACACCTTC
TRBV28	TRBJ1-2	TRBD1	CASSLSLTGEGYGYTF	TGTGCCAGCAGTTTATCCCTGACAGGGGAGGGCTATGGCTACACCTTC
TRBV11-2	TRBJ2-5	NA	CASSPFPGHLQETQYF	TGTGCCAGCAGCCCATTTCCGGGACACCTTCAAGAGACCCAGTACTTC
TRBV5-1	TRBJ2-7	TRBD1	CASSPGDRSSYEQYF	TGCGCCAGCAGCCCGGGGGACAGGTCCTCCTACGAGCAGTACTTC
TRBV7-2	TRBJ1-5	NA	CASSLRQGQGQPQHF	TGTGCCAGCAGCTTACGGCAGGGGCAAGGTCAGCCCCAGCATTTT
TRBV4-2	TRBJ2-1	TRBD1	CASSQVDRETWSSYNEQFF	TGTGCCAGCAGCCAAGTAGACAGGGAAACATGGAGCTCCTACAATGAGCAGTTCTTC
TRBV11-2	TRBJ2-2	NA	CASSHVRRGRTGELFF	TGTGCCAGCAGCCACGTCAGGAGGGGTCGGACCGGGGAGCTGTTTTTT
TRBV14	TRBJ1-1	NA	CASSQEWRGVNTEAFF	TGTGCCAGCAGCCAAGAGTGGCGGGGAGTGAACACTGAAGCTTTCTTT
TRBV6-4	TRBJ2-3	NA	CASSPSPGGTDTQYF	TGTGCCAGCAGTCCCTCGCCGGGGGGCACAGATACGCAGTATTTT
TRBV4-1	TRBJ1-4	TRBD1	CASSPGDRISVNEKLFF	TGCGCCAGCAGCCCGGGGGACAGGATAAGTGTTAATGAAAAACTGTTTTTT
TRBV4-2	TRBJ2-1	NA	CASSQDRDYNEQFF	TGTGCCAGCAGCCAAGACCGGGACTACAATGAGCAGTTCTTC
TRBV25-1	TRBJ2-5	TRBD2	CASSEYKGLGTETQYF	TGTGCCAGCAGTGAATATAAGGGACTAGGGACTGAGACCCAGTACTTC
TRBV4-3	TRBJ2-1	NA	CASSQASSYNEQFF	TGCGCCAGCAGCCAAGCTAGCTCCTACAATGAGCAGTTCTTC
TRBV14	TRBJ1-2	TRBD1	CASSLGQGYGYTF	TGTGCCAGCAGCCTCGGACAGGGTTACGGCTACACCTTC
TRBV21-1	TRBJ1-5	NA	CASSRTGGGMNQPQHF	TGTGCCAGCAGCAGGACAGGGGGCGGGATGAATCAGCCCCAGCATTTT
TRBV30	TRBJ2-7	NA	CAWSGAYEQYF	TGTGCCTGGAGTGGCGCCTACGAGCAGTACTTC
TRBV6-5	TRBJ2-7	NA	CASRIGGDSYEQYF	TGTGCCAGCAGAATAGGCGGGGACTCCTACGAGCAGTACTTC
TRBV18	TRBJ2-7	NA	CASSPTGISYEQYF	TGTGCCAGCTCACCGACAGGTATATCCTACGAGCAGTACTTC
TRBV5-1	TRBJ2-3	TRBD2	CASSLGSLAGYTDTQYF	TGCGCCAGCAGCTTGGGATCCCTAGCGGGCTACACAGATACGCAGTATTTT
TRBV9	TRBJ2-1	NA	CASSYLDTDYNEQFF	TGTGCCAGCAGTTATCTGGACACTGACTACAATGAGCAGTTCTTC
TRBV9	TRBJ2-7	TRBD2	CASNGGLAGGVHEQYF	TGTGCCAGCAATGGGGGCCTAGCGGGAGGGGTCCACGAGCAGTACTTC
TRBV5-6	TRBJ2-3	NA	CASSLVADWTDTQYF	TGTGCCAGCAGCTTGGTTGCGGACTGGACAGATACGCAGTATTTT
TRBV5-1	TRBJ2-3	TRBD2	CASSLRSGSVTDTQYF	TGCGCCAGCAGCTTGAGGAGCGGGAGTGTAACAGATACGCAGTATTTT
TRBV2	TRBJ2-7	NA	CASSAYLRLEQYF	TGTGCCAGCAGTGCCTACCTGAGACTAGAGCAGTACTTC
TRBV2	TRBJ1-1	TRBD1	CASRGTGMGTEAFF	TGTGCCAGCAGGGGGACAGGGATGGGTACTGAAGCTTTCTTT
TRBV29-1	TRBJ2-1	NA	CSVDTGRNEQFF	TGCAGCGTTGACACAGGTCGCAATGAGCAGTTCTTC
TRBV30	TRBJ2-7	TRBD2	CAWSGLGTSDSYEQYF	TGTGCCTGGAGTGGGCTCGGGACTAGCGATTCCTACGAGCAGTACTTC
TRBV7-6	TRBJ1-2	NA	CASSSWTDGYTF	TGTGCCAGCAGCTCCTGGACAGATGGCTACACCTTC
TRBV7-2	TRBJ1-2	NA	CASSPSWGSVNYGYTF	TGTGCCAGCAGCCCATCGTGGGGCTCAGTCAACTATGGCTACACCTTC
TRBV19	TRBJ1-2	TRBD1	CASSIINRGHGYTF	TGTGCCAGTAGTATAATTAACAGGGGGCATGGCTACACCTTC
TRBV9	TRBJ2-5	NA	CASSVEGIGGETQYF	TGTGCCAGCAGCGTAGAGGGCATCGGGGGAGAGACCCAGTACTTC
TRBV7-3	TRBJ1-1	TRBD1	CASSLEGGFTEAFF	TGTGCCAGCAGCTTAGAAGGGGGCTTCACTGAAGCTTTCTTT
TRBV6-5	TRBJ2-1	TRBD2	CASSSPSGRAINEQFF	TGTGCCAGCAGTTCCCCTAGCGGGAGGGCTATCAATGAGCAGTTCTTC
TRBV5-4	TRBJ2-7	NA	CASSFGSGNPYEQYF	TGTGCCAGCAGCTTCGGGTCAGGGAATCCCTACGAGCAGTACTTC
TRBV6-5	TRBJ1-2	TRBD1	CASSYRGQGVYGYTF	TGTGCCAGCAGTTACCGCGGACAGGGTGTCTATGGCTACACCTTC
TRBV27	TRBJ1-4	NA	CASSLFGTQAPNEKLFF	TGTGCCAGCAGTTTATTCGGGACACAAGCTCCGAATGAAAAACTGTTTTTT
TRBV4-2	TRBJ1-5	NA	CASSQGGGRDNQPQHF	TGTGCCAGCAGCCAAGGCGGGGGGCGCGACAATCAGCCCCAGCATTTT
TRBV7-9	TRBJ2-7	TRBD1	CASSLTAGGFYEQYF	TGTGCCAGCAGCTTAACGGCAGGGGGCTTCTACGAGCAGTACTTC
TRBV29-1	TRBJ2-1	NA	CSAETDTPYNEQFF	TGCAGCGCAGAGACAGACACTCCTTACAATGAGCAGTTCTTC
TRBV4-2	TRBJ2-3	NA	CASSHPQVSTDTQYF	TGTGCCAGCAGCCATCCACAGGTCAGCACAGATACGCAGTATTTT
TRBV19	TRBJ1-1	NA	CASSREGRNTEAFF	TGTGCCAGTAGTAGGGAGGGGAGGAATACTGAAGCTTTCTTT
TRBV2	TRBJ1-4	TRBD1	CASSPYRGRKLFF	TGTGCCAGCAGTCCATACAGGGGAAGAAAACTGTTTTTT
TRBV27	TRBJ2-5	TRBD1	CASSFRQGAQETQYF	TGTGCCAGCAGTTTCCGACAGGGAGCCCAAGAGACCCAGTACTTC
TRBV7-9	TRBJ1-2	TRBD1	CASSLTGGAAYGYTF	TGTGCCAGCAGCTTAACAGGGGGCGCAGCCTATGGCTACACCTTC
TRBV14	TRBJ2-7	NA	CASSSPSRGHYEQYF	TGTGCCAGCAGCTCTCCCTCTAGGGGCCACTACGAGCAGTACTTC
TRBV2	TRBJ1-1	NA	CASRANTEAFF	TGTGCCAGCCGAGCGAACACTGAAGCTTTCTTT
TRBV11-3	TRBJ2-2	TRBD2	CASSSSGSNTGELFF	TGTGCCAGCAGCTCTAGCGGAAGCAACACCGGGGAGCTGTTTTTT
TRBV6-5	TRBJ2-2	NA	CASGGRQNTGELFF	TGTGCCAGCGGAGGACGGCAGAACACCGGGGAGCTGTTTTTT
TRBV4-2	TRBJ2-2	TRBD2	CASSQGVGLAGSAGELFF	TGTGCCAGCAGCCAAGGTGTGGGACTAGCGGGGTCGGCCGGGGAGCTGTTTTTT
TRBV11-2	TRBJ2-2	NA	CASSPGLARIMPGELFF	TGTGCCAGCAGCCCGGGGCTAGCGAGAATTATGCCCGGGGAGCTGTTTTTT
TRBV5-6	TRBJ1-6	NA	CASSGRIHTSPSPLHF	TGTGCCAGCAGCGGGCGCATACATACCTCCCCATCACCCCTCCACTTT
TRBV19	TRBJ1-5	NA	CASSIGGHQPQHF	TGTGCCAGTAGTATTGGAGGGCACCAGCCCCAGCATTTT
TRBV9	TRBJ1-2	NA	CASAREGYGYTF	TGTGCCAGCGCGCGGGAGGGCTATGGCTACACCTTC
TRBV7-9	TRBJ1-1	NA	CASSLEGANTEAFF	TGTGCCAGCAGCTTGGAAGGGGCGAACACTGAAGCTTTCTTT
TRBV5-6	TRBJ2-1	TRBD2	CASSPAWGGYNEQFF	TGTGCCAGCAGCCCTGCCTGGGGGGGATACAATGAGCAGTTCTTC
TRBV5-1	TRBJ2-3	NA	CASSLASVMADTQYF	TGCGCCAGCAGCTTGGCCAGTGTCATGGCAGATACGCAGTATTTT